This T cell receptor beta chain comes out of a study of metastatic and nonmetastatic thyroid tumors. Nobody among the patients had been given any treatment before thyroid surgery. This clone has at least ten counts. TCRdb called clones again from the PCR reads with MiXCR. The sample includes more than 30,000 clones, under 25% of them seen just once. The CDR3 is 17 amino acids. Germline values: CDR1 LNHDA, CDR2 SQIVND (reference sequence). The V segment lost 4 bases and the J segment 3 bases; nucleotides outside the gene matches: 8. The J gene is TRBJ2-2, the V gene TRBV19; 10 nucleotides line up with TRBD1. The material sequenced was blood. The receptor's source is a female donor with papillary thyroid cancer or a benign thyroid nodule (not recorded which). Some clones in this sample may be carry-over from other donors' samples. The CDR3 region has the DNA TGTGCCAGTAGTACCTTCGGGACAGGGGAATACACCGGGGAGCTGTTTTTT. This translates into CASSTFGTGEYTGELFF.